Sequencing of this T cell receptor (beta chain) was carried out in a study of blood T cells in healthy people across ages. Each donor supplied roughly 10 milliliters of peripheral blood. A second about 6 to 12 cycle PCR used barcoded and J-beta primers. TCRdb reprocessed the 5' RACE reads with MiXCR, giving one entry per CDR3 protein. The data contain nearly 1 million distinct CDR3 sequences, just over 50% of them seen just once; the ten biggest clones take up 20% to 25%. The sample was blood. This TCR was recovered from a woman aged 55-69 years in good health.

The CDR3 reads CASSAARTPGGYTF. The CDR3 DNA reads as TGTGCCAGCTCAGCTGCCAGGACCCCAGGTGGCTACACCTTC. J is TRBJ1-2 and V is TRBV18; D remains ambiguous. The CDR3 is made up of 14 amino acids. Germline loops: CDR1 KGHSH, CDR2 LQKENI. Trimming took 5 bases from V and 7 from J, leaving 17 bases between them.